A single sample gave rise to the 13 T cell receptor beta chains below, sequenced in a study of blood T cell repertoires in COVID-19. Assay used: immunoSEQ multiplex PCR; TCRdb lists only in-frame clones, some missing. The data show under 140,000 clones, 76% seen once. The specimen was peripheral blood. These receptors originate from a woman of 80 years or more with acute or convalescent COVID-19.

Of note for this clone: Other DNA sequences in this specimen translate into the identical CDR3. The V gene is TRBV6-5, the J gene TRBJ2-7, with 10 bases aligning to TRBD1. V was pared by 6 bases and J by 4 bases, with 3 bases of the junction left unmatched. The CDR3 loop spans 13 amino acids. The germline CDR1 and CDR2 sequences are MNHEY and SVGAGI. This chain's CDR3 is CASSQDRGYEQYF. CDR3 DNA: TGTGCCAGCAGCCAGGACAGGGGGTACGAGCAGTACTTC.

The gene calls are TRBV27 and TRBJ2-3; 7 bases map to TRBD2. CDR1 is MNHEY and CDR2 is SMNVEV in the germline V gene (reference sequence). The trim removed 8 bases at V and 9 bases at J, leaving 17 bases unmatched. The CDR3 runs 15 residues. The CDR3 nucleotides are TGTGCCAGCTTTCCCGGGACTGAACCGGGAGGCACGCAGTATTTT. It yields the protein CASFPGTEPGGTQYF.

The chain has TRBV4-1 and TRBJ2-7; TRBD2 matches at 7 bases. The CDR3 covers 15 residues. Per germline, CDR1 MGHRA and CDR2 YSYEKL. V shed 1 base, J shed 3 bases, and the junction held 6 bases outside the gene matches. CDR3 nucleotide sequence: TGCGCCAGCAGCCAAGGGGAGGGGCTGGGCTACGAGCAGTACTTC. Residues: CASSQGEGLGYEQYF.

This rearrangement joins TRBV20-1 to TRBJ2-7, with 7 nucleotides matching TRBD2. The CDR3 contains 14 residues. Looked up from germline, CDR1 is DFQATT and CDR2 is SNEGSKA (reference sequence). With 3 bases clipped from V and 4 bases from J, the junction kept 9 bases outside the gene matches. CDR3 loop: CSASSGLPFYEQYF. Written as DNA, the CDR3 is TGCAGTGCTAGTTCGGGACTACCCTTTTACGAGCAGTACTTC.

This clone was found a few times. The chain is built from TRBV10-2 and TRBJ1-5; D gene ambiguous. Germline assignment: CDR1 WSHSY and CDR2 SAAADI. This CDR3 spans 14 amino acids. V lost 5 bases, J lost 2 bases, and 10 bases lay in between. CDR3 nucleotide sequence: TGCGCCAGCAGTCATCACAGTGGCAATCAGCCCCAGCATTTT. Residues: CASSHHSGNQPQHF.

V is TRBV6-1 and J is TRBJ1-1; D ambiguous. The CDR3 runs 14 residues. The germline V and J ends were trimmed by 1 base and 1 base, with 7 bases remaining between them. The germline V gene encodes CDR1 MNHNS and CDR2 SASEGT. The CDR3 spells CASSEGEGNTEAFF. The CDR3 DNA reads as TGTGCCAGCAGTGAAGGCGAGGGGAACACTGAAGCTTTCTTT.

The chain recombines TRBV18 with TRBJ2-7, with TRBD1 matching over 7 bases. The CDR3 extends over 15 amino acids. Germline V gene data show CDR1 as KGHSH and CDR2 as LQKENI. The J segment lost 0 bases and the V segment lost 0 bases, leaving 2 bases of the junction unmatched. CDR3 in amino acids: CASSPPTGTSYEQYF. The CDR3 coding sequence is TGTGCCAGCTCACCACCGACAGGGACCTCCTACGAGCAGTACTTC.

This chain connects TRBV5-1 to TRBJ2-2; TRBD2 aligns across 8 bases. CDR3 length equals 16 residues. Per the germline V gene, CDR1 is SGHRS and CDR2 is YFSETQ. V was pared by 4 bases and J by 4 bases, with 9 bases of the junction left unmatched. As DNA, the CDR3 is TGCGCCAGCAGCGATGGGGCTAGCGGGTTCACCGGGGAGCTGTTTTTT. Protein sequence: CASSDGASGFTGELFF.

Comments on this clone: The junction and the germline gene differ at one end; a read error may be behind it. The rearrangement uses TRBV7-7 and TRBJ1-3; possibly TRBD1 for D (6 bases). Per germline, CDR1 SSHAT and CDR2 FNYEAQ (reference sequence). CDR3 size: 18 residues. CDR3 loop: CASSPYPRGLFGGNTIYF. CDR3 DNA: TGTGCTAGCAGCCCCTACCCCAGGGGCTTGTTCGGCGGAAACACCATATATTTT.

V gene TRBV12-3 or TRBV12-4 combines with J gene TRBJ1-2; D possibly corresponds to TRBD1 (5 bases). Trimming removed 8 bases from V and 0 bases from J, with 7 bases in between. The CDR3 sequence is 12 residues long. The CDR3 DNA reads as TGTGCCAGCGCAGGGCCTAACTATGGCTACACCTTC. This codes for CASAGPNYGYTF.

The chain has TRBV28 and TRBJ2-7; D remains ambiguous. This CDR3 is 12 amino acids long. Trimming removed 4 bases from V and 6 bases from J, with 10 bases in between. Germline V gene sequence: CDR1 MDHEN, CDR2 SYDVKM. The CDR3 coding sequence is TGTGCCAGCAGTTCCTCGGTACCCGAGCAGTACTTC. Amino acids: CASSSSVPEQYF.

V gene TRBV24-1 combines with J gene TRBJ2-1, with TRBD2 matching over 8 bases. CDR3 length: 15 amino acids. J lost 12 bases, V lost 3 bases, and 12 bases had no gene match. The germline V gene encodes CDR1 KGHDR and CDR2 SFDVKD. The chain's CDR3 is CATSDNLRGGRRQFF. CDR3 nucleotide sequence: TGTGCCACCAGTGATAATTTAAGGGGCGGGAGGCGGCAGTTCTTC.

The chain has TRBV3-1 (or the pseudogene TRBV3-2) and TRBJ2-6; D unresolved. Per the germline V gene, CDR1 is LGHDT and CDR2 is YNNKEL (reference sequence). This CDR3 contains 15 residues. Trimming stripped 3 bases from V and 1 base from J, with 7 bases between. The CDR3 region is CASSQMRSGANVLTF. For the CDR3, the DNA is TGTGCCAGCAGCCAGATGAGATCTGGGGCCAACGTCCTGACTTTC.